This TCR beta chain emerged from a study of beta chain features in type 1 diabetes. Sequencing targeted expressed TCRB transcripts, as all isolated RNA had been reverse transcribed. Clones were read by immunoSEQ multiplex PCR, and TCRdb kept only the in-frame ones, dropping some. The top ten hold more than 0.045% of the sample, which has fewer than 550,000 clones, about an eighth seen once. Germline lookup yields CDR1 SQVTM and CDR2 ANQGSEA. Trimming at V came to 6 bases and at J to 2 bases, leaving 0 bases not matched to a gene. This CDR3 is 11 amino acids long. The receptor comes from a woman aged 18-35 years in good health. J is TRBJ2-5 and V is TRBV29-1; 7 nucleotides line up with TRBD1. The material sequenced was naive CD4+ T cells from blood. CDR3 nucleotide sequence: TGCAGCGTGGGACAGCAAGAGACCCAGTACTTC. Its protein product is CSVGQQETQYF.